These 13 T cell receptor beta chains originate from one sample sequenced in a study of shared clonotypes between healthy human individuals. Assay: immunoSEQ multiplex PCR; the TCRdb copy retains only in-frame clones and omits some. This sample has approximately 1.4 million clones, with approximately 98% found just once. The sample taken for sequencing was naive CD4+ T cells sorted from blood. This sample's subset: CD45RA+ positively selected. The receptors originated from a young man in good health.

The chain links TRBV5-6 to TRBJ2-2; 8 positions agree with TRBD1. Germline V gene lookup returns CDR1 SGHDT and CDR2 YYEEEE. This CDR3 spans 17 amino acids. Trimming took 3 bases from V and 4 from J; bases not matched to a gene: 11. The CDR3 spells CASSSLGQGYRTGELFF. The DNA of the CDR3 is TGTGCCAGCAGCTCTTTAGGACAGGGATATCGCACCGGGGAGCTGTTTTTT.

CDR3 sequence reads: CASSAGTGINQPQHF. Here the CDR3 DNA reads TGTGCCAGCTCAGCCGGGACAGGGATCAATCAGCCCCAGCATTTT. J is TRBJ1-5 and V is TRBV18, with 9 bases that match TRBD1. Germline CDR1 is KGHSH and CDR2 is LQKENI. After removal of 5 bases from V and 3 bases from J, the junction contained 5 bases not matched to a gene. There are 15 residues in the CDR3.

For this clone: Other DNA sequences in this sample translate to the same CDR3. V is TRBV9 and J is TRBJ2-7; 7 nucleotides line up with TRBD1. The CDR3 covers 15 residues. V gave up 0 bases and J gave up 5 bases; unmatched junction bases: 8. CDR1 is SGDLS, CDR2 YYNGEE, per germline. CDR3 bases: TGTGCCAGCAGCGTAGGGGGCAGGGGGTTGAACGAGCAGTACTTC. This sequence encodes CASSVGGRGLNEQYF. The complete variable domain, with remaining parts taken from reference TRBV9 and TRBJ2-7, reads DSGVTQTPKHLITATGQRVTLRCSPRSGDLSVYWYQQSLDQGLQFLIQYYNGEERAKGNILERFSAQQFPDLHSELNLSSLELGDSALYFCASSVGGRGLNEQYFGPGTRLTVT.

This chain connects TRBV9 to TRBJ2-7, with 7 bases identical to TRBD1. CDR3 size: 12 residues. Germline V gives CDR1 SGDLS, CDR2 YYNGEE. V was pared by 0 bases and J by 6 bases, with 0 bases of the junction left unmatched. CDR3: CASSVDRGEQYF. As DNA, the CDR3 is TGTGCCAGCAGCGTAGACAGGGGCGAGCAGTACTTC.

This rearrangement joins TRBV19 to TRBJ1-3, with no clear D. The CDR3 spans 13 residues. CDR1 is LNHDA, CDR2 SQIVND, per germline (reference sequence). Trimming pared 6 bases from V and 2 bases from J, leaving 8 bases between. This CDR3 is CASRLAAGNTIYF. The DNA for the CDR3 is TGTGCCAGTAGGTTGGCGGCTGGAAACACCATATATTTT. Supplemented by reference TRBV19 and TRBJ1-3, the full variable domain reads DGGITQSPKYLFRKEGQNVTLSCEQNLNHDAMYWYRQDPGQGLRLIYYSQIVNDFQKGDIAEGYSVSREKKESFPLTVTSAQKNPTAFYLCASRLAAGNTIYFGEGSWLTVV.

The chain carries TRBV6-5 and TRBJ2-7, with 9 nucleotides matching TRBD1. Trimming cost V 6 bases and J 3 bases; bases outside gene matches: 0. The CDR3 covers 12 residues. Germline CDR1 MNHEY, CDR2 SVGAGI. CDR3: CASRTGGYEQYF. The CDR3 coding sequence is TGTGCCAGCAGGACAGGGGGCTACGAGCAGTACTTC.

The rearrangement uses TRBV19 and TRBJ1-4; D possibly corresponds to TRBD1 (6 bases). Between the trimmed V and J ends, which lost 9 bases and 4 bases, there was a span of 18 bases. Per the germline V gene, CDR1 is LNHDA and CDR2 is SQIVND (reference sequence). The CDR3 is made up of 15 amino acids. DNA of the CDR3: TGTGCCAGCGTCCGGGACATAAGTAGTAATGAAAAACTGTTTTTT. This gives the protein CASVRDISSNEKLFF.

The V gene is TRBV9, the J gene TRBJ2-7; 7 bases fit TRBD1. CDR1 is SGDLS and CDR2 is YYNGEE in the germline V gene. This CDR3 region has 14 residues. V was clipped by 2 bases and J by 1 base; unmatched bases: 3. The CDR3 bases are TGTGCCAGCAGCGTCGGGACAGCTTCCTACGAGCAGTACTTC. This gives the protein CASSVGTASYEQYF.

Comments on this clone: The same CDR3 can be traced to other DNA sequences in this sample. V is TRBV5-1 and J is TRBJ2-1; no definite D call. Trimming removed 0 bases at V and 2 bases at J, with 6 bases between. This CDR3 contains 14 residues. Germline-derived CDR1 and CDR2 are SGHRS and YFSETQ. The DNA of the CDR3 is TGCGCCAGCAGCTTGGAGGGAACCTACAATGAGCAGTTCTTC. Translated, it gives CASSLEGTYNEQFF.

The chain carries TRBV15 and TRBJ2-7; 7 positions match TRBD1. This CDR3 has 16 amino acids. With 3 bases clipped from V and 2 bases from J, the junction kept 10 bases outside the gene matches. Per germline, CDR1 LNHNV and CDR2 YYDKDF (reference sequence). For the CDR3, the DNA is TGTGCCACCAGCAGTCGGGACAGAAGAACCGCCTACGAGCAGTACTTC. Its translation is CATSSRDRRTAYEQYF. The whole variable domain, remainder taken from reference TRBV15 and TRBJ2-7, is DAMVIQNPRYQVTQFGKPVTLSCSQTLNHNVMYWYQQKSSQAPKLLFHYYDKDFNNEADTPDNFQSRRPNTSFCFLDIRSPGLGDTAMYLCATSSRDRRTAYEQYFGPGTRLTVT.

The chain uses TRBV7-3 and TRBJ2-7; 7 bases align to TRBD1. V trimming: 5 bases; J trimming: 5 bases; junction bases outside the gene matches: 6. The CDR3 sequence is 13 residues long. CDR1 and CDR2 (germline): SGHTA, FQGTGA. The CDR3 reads CASSQQTGNEQYF. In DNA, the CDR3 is TGTGCCAGCAGCCAACAGACAGGGAACGAGCAGTACTTC.

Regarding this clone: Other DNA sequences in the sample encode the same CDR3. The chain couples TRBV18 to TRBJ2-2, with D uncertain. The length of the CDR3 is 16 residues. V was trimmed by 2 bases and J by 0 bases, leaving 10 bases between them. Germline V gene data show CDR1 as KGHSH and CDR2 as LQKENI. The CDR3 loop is CASSPRGSSNTGELFF. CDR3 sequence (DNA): TGTGCCAGCTCACCAAGAGGCAGCTCGAACACCGGGGAGCTGTTTTTT.

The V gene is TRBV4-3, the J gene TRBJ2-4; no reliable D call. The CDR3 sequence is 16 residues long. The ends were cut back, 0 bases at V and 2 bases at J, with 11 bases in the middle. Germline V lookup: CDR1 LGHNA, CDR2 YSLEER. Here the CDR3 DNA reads TGCGCCAGCAGCCAAGATCGGATGGGTTCCAAAAACATTCAGTACTTC. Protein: CASSQDRMGSKNIQYF.